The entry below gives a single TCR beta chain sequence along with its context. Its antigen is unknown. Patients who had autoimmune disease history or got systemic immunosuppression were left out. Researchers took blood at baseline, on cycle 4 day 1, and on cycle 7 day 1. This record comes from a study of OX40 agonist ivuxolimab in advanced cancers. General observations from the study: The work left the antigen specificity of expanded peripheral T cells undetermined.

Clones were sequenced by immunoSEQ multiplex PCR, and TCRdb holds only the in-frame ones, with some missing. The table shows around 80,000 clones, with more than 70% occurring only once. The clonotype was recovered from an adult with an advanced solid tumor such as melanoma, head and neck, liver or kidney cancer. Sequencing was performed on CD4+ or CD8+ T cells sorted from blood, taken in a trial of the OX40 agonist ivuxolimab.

This CDR3 is CASTRGANQPQHF. CDR3 DNA: TGTGCCAGCACTAGGGGGGCAAATCAGCCCCAGCATTTT. The chain is built from TRBV2 and TRBJ1-5, with D tentatively TRBD1 (6 bases). V lost 7 bases and J lost 4, with 11 bases in between. The germline gives CDR1 SNHLY, CDR2 FYNNEI. The CDR3 totals 13 residues.